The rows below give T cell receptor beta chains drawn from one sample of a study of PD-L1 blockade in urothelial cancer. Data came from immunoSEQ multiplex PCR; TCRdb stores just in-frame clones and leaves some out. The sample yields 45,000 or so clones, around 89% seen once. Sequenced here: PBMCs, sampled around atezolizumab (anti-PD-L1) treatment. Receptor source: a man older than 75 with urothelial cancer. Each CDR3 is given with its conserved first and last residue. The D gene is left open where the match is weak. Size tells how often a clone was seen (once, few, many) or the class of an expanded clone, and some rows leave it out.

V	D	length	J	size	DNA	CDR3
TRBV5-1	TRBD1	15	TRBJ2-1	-	TGCGCCAGCAGCGCCGGGACAGGGGGGTACAATGAGCAGTTCTTC	CASSAGTGGYNEQFF
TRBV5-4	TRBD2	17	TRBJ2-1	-	TGTGCCAGCAGCTCCCCCGTGGGGGGGACGACGGTTAATGAGCAGTTCTTC	CASSSPVGGTTVNEQFF
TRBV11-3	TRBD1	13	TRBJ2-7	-	TGTGCCAGCAGCCCGGGACAGGGATACGAGCAGTACTTC	CASSPGQGYEQYF
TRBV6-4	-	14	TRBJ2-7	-	TGTGCCAGCAGTGACAGAACGAGGGCCTACGAGCAGTACTTC	CASSDRTRAYEQYF
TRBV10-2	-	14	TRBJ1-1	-	TGCGCCAGCAGTCGGACAGTGGGCAGCACTGAAGCTTTCTTT	CASSRTVGSTEAFF
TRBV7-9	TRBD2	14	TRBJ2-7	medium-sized	TGTGCCAGCAGCCTCGCCCGGGAGGGCGACGAGCAGTACTTC	CASSLAREGDEQYF
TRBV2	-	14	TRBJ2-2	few	TGTGCCAGCAGTGAGGACAGAAACACCGGGGAGCTGTTTTTT	CASSEDRNTGELFF
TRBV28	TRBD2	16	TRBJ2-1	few	TGTGCCAGCAGCGAAACTAGCGGGAGATCCTACAATGAGCAGTTCTTC	CASSETSGRSYNEQFF
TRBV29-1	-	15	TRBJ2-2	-	TGCAGCGTTGAAGGCCCGAGTCCGCCGCCCGGGGAGTTGTTTTTT	CSVEGPSPPPGELFF
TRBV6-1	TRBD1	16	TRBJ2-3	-	TGTGCCAGCAGTGGGACAGGGGGCTTCCTCACAGATACGCAGTATTTT	CASSGTGGFLTDTQYF
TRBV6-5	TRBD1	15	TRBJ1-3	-	TGTGCCAGCAGTTACGACAGGGACTCTGGAAACACCATATATTTT	CASSYDRDSGNTIYF
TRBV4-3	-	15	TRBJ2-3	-	TGCGCCAGCAGCCAAGACGGGAGTAGCACAGATACGCAGTATTTT	CASSQDGSSTDTQYF
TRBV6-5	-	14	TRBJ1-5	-	TGTGCCAGCTCAGGGGAGGGTGGGAATCAGCCCCAGCATTTT	CASSGEGGNQPQHF
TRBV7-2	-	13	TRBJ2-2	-	TGTGCCAGCAGTAGAAGACAGACCGGGGAGCTGTTTTTT	CASSRRQTGELFF
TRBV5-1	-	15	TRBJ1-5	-	TGCGCCAGCAGCTTATATGGGGGCGTGGATCAGCCCCAGCATTTT	CASSLYGGVDQPQHF
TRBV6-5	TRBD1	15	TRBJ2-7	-	TGTGCCAGCAGCGCCGGGACAGGGGAGTTTGGCGAGCAGTACTTC	CASSAGTGEFGEQYF
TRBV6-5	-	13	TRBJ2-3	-	TGTGCCAGCAGTTTTCCGGGCACAGATACGCAGTATTTT	CASSFPGTDTQYF
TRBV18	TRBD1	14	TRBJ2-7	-	TGTGCCAGCTCAACCGGGACAGATGCCTACGAGCAGTACTTC	CASSTGTDAYEQYF
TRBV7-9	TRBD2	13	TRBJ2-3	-	TGTGCCAGCAGCCCGGGAGGCCCAGATACGCAGTATTTT	CASSPGGPDTQYF
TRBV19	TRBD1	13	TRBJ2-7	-	TGTGCCAGTAAAAACAGGGGTGGCTACGAGCAGTACTTC	CASKNRGGYEQYF
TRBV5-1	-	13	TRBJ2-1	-	TGCGCCAGCAGCCCAGACAGAAACAATGAGCAGTTCTTC	CASSPDRNNEQFF
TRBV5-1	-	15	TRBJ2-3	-	TGCGCCAGCAGCTTAGGCCGGCGGAATGGGGATACGCAGTATTTT	CASSLGRRNGDTQYF
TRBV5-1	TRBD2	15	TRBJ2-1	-	TGCGCCAGCAGCTTGGGGCCGGGAGGGAACAATGAGCAGTTCTTC	CASSLGPGGNNEQFF
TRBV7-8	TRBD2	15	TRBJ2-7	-	TGTGCCAGCAGCTTACCAGCGGGAGGGCCCTACGAGCAGTACTTC	CASSLPAGGPYEQYF
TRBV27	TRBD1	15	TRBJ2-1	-	TGTGCCAGCAGTCTCCGGGACAGCCTCTACAATGAGCAGTTCTTC	CASSLRDSLYNEQFF
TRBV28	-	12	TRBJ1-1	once	TGTGCCAGCAGTTGGAGGGGCACTGAAGCTTTCTTT	CASSWRGTEAFF
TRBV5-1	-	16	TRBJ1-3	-	TGCGCCAGCAGCTTGGAGGGGGGGAAGACTGGAAACACCATATATTTT	CASSLEGGKTGNTIYF
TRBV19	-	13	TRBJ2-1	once	TGTGCCAGTAGTAACCAGGGTGCCTTAGAGCAGTTCTTC	CASSNQGALEQFF
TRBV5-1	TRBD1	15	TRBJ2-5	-	TGCGCCAGCAGCCCCGGACAGGGGAGAGAAGAGACCCAGTACTTC	CASSPGQGREETQYF
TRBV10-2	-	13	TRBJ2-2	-	TGCGCCAGCAGTGAGACAGGGCCCGGGGAGCTGTTTTTT	CASSETGPGELFF
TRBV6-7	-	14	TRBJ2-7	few	TGTGCCAGCAGTCCCCTAGGGGTCTGCTACGAGCAGTACTTC	CASSPLGVCYEQYF